This T cell receptor (beta chain) stems from a study of blood T cell repertoires in COVID-19. Sequencing was performed with immunoSEQ multiplex PCR; in TCRdb, only in-frame clones are kept and a portion is missing. Among more than 80,000 clones listed, over 80% were seen once. Material: peripheral blood. The sequence derives from an elderly woman with active or convalescent COVID-19.

CDR3 DNA sequence: TGCGCCAGCAGCCTACTAGCGGGGGGGTTAGAGACCCAGTACTTC. Translating it yields CASSLLAGGLETQYF. This chain uses TRBV4-1 with TRBJ2-5, with 13 positions matching TRBD2. Trimming took 4 bases from V and 4 from J; bases not matched to a gene: 3. Looked up from germline, CDR1 is MGHRA and CDR2 is YSYEKL. This CDR3 is built from 15 residues.